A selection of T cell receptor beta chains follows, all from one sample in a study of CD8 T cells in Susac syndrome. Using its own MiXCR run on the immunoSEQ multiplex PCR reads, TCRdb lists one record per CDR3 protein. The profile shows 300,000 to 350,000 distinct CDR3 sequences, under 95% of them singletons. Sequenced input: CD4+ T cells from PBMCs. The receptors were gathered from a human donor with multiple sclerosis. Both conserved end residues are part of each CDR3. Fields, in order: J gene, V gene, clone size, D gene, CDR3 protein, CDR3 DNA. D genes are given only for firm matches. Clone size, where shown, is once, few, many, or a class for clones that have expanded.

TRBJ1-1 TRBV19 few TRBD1 CASSLPGTANTEAFF TGTGCCAGTAGTCTCCCCGGGACAGCGAACACTGAAGCTTTCTTT
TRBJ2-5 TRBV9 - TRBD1 CASSVAGDRGPPRYF TGTGCCAGCAGCGTAGCTGGGGACAGGGGGCCTCCGAGGTACTTC
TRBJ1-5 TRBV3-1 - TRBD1 CASSPGTGGYQPQHF TGTGCCAGCAGCCCGGGGACAGGGGGATATCAGCCCCAGCATTTT
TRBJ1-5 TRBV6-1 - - CASTPALDSNQPQHF TGTGCCAGCACCCCGGCCCTGGATAGCAATCAGCCCCAGCATTTT
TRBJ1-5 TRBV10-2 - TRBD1 CASSETGQGGQPQHF TGCGCCAGCAGTGAGACCGGACAGGGTGGGCAGCCCCAGCATTTT
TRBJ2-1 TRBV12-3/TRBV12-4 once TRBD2 CASSLRGTRSEQFF TGTGCCAGCAGTTTACGGGGGACTAGGAGTGAGCAGTTCTTC
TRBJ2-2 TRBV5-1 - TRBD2 CASSLGLAGGPPAGELFF TGCGCCAGCAGCTTAGGACTAGCGGGGGGCCCCCCGGCCGGGGAGCTGTTTTTT
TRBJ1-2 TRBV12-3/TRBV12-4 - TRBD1 CASSDQGARGYTF TGTGCCAGCAGTGACCAGGGGGCACGAGGCTACACCTTC
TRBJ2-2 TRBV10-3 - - CAMLDRNTGELFF TGTGCCATGTTGGACAGGAACACCGGGGAGCTGTTTTTT
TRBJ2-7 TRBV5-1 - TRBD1 CASSSELTGGSYEQYF TGCGCCAGCAGCTCGGAACTGACAGGGGGCTCCTACGAGCAGTACTTC
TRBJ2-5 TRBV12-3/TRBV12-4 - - CASSLKGRETQYF TGTGCCAGCAGTTTAAAGGGGCGAGAGACCCAGTACTTC
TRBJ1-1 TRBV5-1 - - CASSLSEENTEAFF TGCGCCAGCAGCTTGTCGGAAGAGAACACTGAAGCTTTCTTT
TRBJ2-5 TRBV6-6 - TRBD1 CASCSPDRKEAQYF TGTGCCAGCTGCTCGCCGGACAGGAAGGAGGCCCAGTACTTC
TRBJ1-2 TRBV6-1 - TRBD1 CASRPGQGFYGYTF TGTGCCAGCAGACCGGGACAGGGGTTCTATGGCTACACCTTC
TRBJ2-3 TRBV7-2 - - CASSPGWGTDTQYF TGTGCCAGCAGCCCCGGATGGGGCACAGATACGCAGTATTTT
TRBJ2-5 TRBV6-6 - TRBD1 CASSYEDRSGETQYF TGTGCCAGCAGTTATGAGGACAGGTCCGGAGAGACCCAGTACTTC
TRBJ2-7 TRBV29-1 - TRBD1 CSVSPGTGNDEQYF TGCAGCGTTTCCCCCGGGACAGGGAATGACGAGCAGTACTTC
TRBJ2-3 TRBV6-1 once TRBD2 CASREIGTSGHTSTDTQYF TGTGCCAGCAGAGAAATCGGGACTAGCGGACATACTAGCACAGATACGCAGTATTTT
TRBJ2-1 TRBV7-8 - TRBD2 CASSLSWSASGRLGNEQFF TGTGCCAGCAGCTTAAGTTGGTCCGCTAGCGGGAGGTTGGGAAATGAGCAGTTCTTC